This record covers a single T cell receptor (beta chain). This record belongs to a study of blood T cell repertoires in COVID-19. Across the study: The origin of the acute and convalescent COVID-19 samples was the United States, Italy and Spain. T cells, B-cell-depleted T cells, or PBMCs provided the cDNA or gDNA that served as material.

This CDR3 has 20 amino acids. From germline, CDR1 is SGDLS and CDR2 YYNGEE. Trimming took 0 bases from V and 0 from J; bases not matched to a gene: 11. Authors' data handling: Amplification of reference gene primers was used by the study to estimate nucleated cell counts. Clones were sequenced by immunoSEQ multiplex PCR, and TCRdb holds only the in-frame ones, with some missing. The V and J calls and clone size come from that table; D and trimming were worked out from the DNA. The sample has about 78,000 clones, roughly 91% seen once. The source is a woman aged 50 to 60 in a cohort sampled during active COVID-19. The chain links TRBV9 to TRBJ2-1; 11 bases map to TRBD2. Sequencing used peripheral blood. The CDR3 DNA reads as TGTGCCAGCAGCGTAGGAGTAGCGGGAGGGTCCCGGAGCTCCTACAATGAGCAGTTCTTC. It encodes CASSVGVAGGSRSSYNEQFF.